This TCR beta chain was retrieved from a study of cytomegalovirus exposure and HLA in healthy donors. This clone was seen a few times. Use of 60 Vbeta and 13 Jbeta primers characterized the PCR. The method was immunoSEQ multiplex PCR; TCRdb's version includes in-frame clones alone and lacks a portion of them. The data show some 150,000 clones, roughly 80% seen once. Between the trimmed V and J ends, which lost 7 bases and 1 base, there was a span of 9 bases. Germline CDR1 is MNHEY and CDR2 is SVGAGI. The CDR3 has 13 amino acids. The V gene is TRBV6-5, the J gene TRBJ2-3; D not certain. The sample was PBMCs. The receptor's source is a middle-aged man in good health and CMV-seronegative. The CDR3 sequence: CASTPSGTDTQYF. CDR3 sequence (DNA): TGTGCCAGCACCCCCTCTGGCACAGATACGCAGTATTTT.